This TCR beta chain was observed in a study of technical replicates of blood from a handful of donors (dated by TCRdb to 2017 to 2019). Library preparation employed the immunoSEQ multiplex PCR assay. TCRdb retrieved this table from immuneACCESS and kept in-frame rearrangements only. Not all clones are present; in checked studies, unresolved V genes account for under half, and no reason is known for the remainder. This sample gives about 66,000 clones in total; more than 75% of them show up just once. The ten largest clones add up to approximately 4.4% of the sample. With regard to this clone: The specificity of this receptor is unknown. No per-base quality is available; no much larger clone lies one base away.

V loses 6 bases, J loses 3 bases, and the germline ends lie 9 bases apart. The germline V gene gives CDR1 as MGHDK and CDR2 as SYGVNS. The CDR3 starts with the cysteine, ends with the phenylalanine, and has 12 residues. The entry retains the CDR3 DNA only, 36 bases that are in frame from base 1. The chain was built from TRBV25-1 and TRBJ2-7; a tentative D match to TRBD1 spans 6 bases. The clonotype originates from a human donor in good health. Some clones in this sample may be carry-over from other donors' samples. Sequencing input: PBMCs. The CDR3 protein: CASRQGLYEQYF. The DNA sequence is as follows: TGTGCCAGCAGGCAGGGGCTCTACGAGCAGTACTTC.